The sequence of this TCR beta chain was determined in a study of blood T cell repertoires in COVID-19. About the study: Sites across the United States, Italy and Spain contributed samples from acute and convalescent COVID-19. Nucleic acid was either cDNA or gDNA, and it came from T cells, B-cell-depleted T cells, or PBMCs.

In the authors' methods: For nucleated cells, counts were estimated from reference gene primer amplification. Assay used: immunoSEQ multiplex PCR; TCRdb lists only in-frame clones, some missing. The V and J calls and the clone size are those of that table, but D and trimming were determined from the DNA. The sample lists roughly 190,000 clones, roughly nine tenths occurring once. Per the germline V gene, CDR1 is MNHEY and CDR2 is SVGAGI. V was trimmed by 7 bases and J by 8 bases, leaving 20 bases between them. The CDR3 consists of 14 residues. The genes are TRBV6-5 and TRBJ1-2, with D possibly matching TRBD1 (6 bases). Input material: peripheral blood. The source is a man aged 55-75 years with active or convalescent COVID-19. CDR3 DNA sequence: TGTGCCAGCACCGAGGGGGGGCAGGGAGTCGGCTACACCTTC. This encodes CASTEGGQGVGYTF.